The text below deals with one TCR beta chain. Its cognate antigen is unknown. The treatment: approximately 11-day PBMC culture with coronavirus spike peptide pools or control peptides (ViraFEST assay). ViraFEST enlarged antigen-specific T cell populations with peptide pools and afterwards sequenced TCRs. Fresh medium (containing IL-2) replaced half the medium on days 3 and 7. At the Johns Hopkins FTIC core, DNA taken from cultured CD4+ T cells was sequenced by way of the Oncomine TCR Beta short-read assay. In this case, cultured CD4+ T cells provided the extracted genomic DNA. TCRdb ran MiXCR on the PCR reads and lists one entry per CDR3 protein. The repertoire holds 9,800 or so distinct CDR3 sequences, with roughly 34% as singletons. This entry comes from a study of vaccination and CD4 T cells after COVID-19. Germline V lookup: CDR1 LGHNA, CDR2 YSLEER. V was cut by 4 bases and J by 4 bases, with 14 bases left in between. The CDR3 contains 15 residues.

The receptor was derived from a human donor who had recovered from COVID-19. The sequenced sample was CD4+ T cells from blood, cultured in vitro. The gene calls are TRBV4-3 and TRBJ1-3, with D possibly being TRBD1 (6 bases). The CDR3 coding sequence is TGCGCCAGCAGCCTCAACAGCCAGGGGGGAAACACCATATATTTT. Translation gives CASSLNSQGGNTIYF.